The T cell receptor beta chain described here comes from a study of control samples from healthy donors and cancer patients (dated by TCRdb to 2018 to 2020). V gives up 0 bases and J gives up 7 bases, and the segment between their germline ends measures 13 bases. The CDR3 goes from the cysteine to the phenylalanine over 15 residues. The DNA shown is the 45-base CDR3, in frame from base 1. In the germline V gene (reference sequence), CDR1 corresponds to LGHDT and CDR2 to YNNKEL. Concerning this clone: Its antigen is still unknown. Base-call qualities are not available, and no considerably larger clone is one nucleotide away.

Preparation of the library involved the immunoSEQ multiplex PCR assay. In TCRdb, the immuneACCESS table is reduced to in-frame sequences with V and J assigned. These tables do not hold every clone; where another copy was compared, an unresolved V gene accounts for under half, and the others remain unexplained. This sample comprises over 150,000 clones, 85% to 95% of them detected only once. Together, the top ten hold about 5.6% of the sample. This clonotype was obtained from a man aged 40-50 years in good health. The V gene is TRBV3-1 (or the pseudogene TRBV3-2) and the J gene is TRBJ1-5, with TRBD1 perhaps the D gene, on 6 matching bases. Material for sequencing was blood. The nucleotide sequence is given as TGTGCCAGCAGCCAAGAACCCTCGACAGGACAGCCCCAGCATTTT. It specifies CASSQEPSTGQPQHF.